These 22 T cell receptor beta chains were sequenced from one sample in a study of regulatory T cells in long-lasting Graves disease. Time point reported: newly diagnosed GD, antithyroid drugs for less than 3 months. RNA isolated from PBMCs was used to make the TCR library. Researchers made TCR beta libraries by using iRepertoire HTBI primers and running Arm-PCR on CDR3 regions. TCRdb re-derived calls from the multiplex PCR reads in MiXCR, one entry per CDR3 protein. This sample has 550,000 to 600,000 distinct CDR3 sequences; around 15% occur once, and the top ten carry more than 10%. These data also featured in a second study, about T cells in Graves' hyperthyroidism and ophthalmopathy.

The source material was peripheral blood mononuclear cells (PBMCs), sampled at new diagnosis, from a patient treated with antithyroid drugs. These receptors came from a man younger than 35 with Graves disease.

Many counts were recorded for this clonotype. This chain connects TRBV14 to TRBJ1-1; no firm D call. This CDR3 is built from 12 residues. CDR1 and CDR2 from the germline V gene are SGHDN and FVKESK. Trimming stripped 8 bases from V and 10 bases from J, with 17 bases between. The CDR3 DNA reads as TGTGCCAGCTCCTTTGGCTCGATCTCAGCTTTCTTT. This codes for CASSFGSISAFF.

This clonotype showed up many times. This chain uses TRBV27 with TRBJ2-1, with a possible D match to TRBD1 (6 bases). The V gene lost 2 bases and the J gene lost 9 bases, with 14 bases spanning the gap. Germline CDR1 reads MNHEY; CDR2 reads SMNVEV (reference sequence). This CDR3 has 14 amino acids. CDR3 sequence (DNA): TGTGCCAGCAGTTTAGGGCAGGGGCGCAGTGAGCAGTTCTTC. The encoded protein is CASSLGQGRSEQFF.

This clonotype has a handful of counts. V usage is TRBV20-1 and J usage is TRBJ1-3, with D perhaps matching TRBD1 (6 bases). This CDR3 contains 16 residues. Looked up from germline, CDR1 is DFQATT and CDR2 is SNEGSKA (reference sequence). Trimming took 1 base from V and 2 from J, leaving 15 bases between them. CDR3 sequence (DNA): TGCAGTGCTAGAGGACAACTACAGGGTACTGGAAACACCATATATTTT. The encoded protein is CSARGQLQGTGNTIYF.

Many counts were recorded for this clonotype. The V call is TRBV2, the J call TRBJ2-7; maybe TRBD1 (6 bases). Trimming removed 4 bases at V and 1 base at J, with 14 bases between. CDR1 is SNHLY and CDR2 is FYNNEI in the germline V gene. This CDR3 spans 15 amino acids. CDR3 in amino acids: CASSGQDSGSYEQYF. Written as DNA, the CDR3 is TGTGCCAGCAGTGGCCAGGACAGTGGTTCCTACGAGCAGTACTTC.

This clonotype has ten or more counts. The chain links TRBV20-1 to TRBJ2-1; D gene uncertain. The V gene's germline CDR1 is DFQATT and CDR2 SNEGSKA (reference sequence). V was trimmed by 6 bases and J by 8 bases, leaving 14 bases between them. The CDR3 contains 12 residues. CDR3 protein: CSASRSIDEQFF. The CDR3 DNA reads as TGCAGTGCCTCTCGGAGTATCGATGAGCAGTTCTTC.

This clonotype was seen only a few times. The CDR3 loop reads CASSLRMGLAGGQADTQYF. For the CDR3, the DNA is TGTGCCAGCAGCCTCCGAATGGGGTTAGCGGGAGGGCAGGCAGATACGCAGTATTTT. J is TRBJ2-3 and V is TRBV3-1; 11 bases fit TRBD2. This CDR3 spans 19 amino acids. V shed 4 bases and J 4 bases; nucleotides not matched to a gene: 16. Looked up from germline, CDR1 is LGHDT and CDR2 is YNNKEL (reference sequence).

This clonotype was recorded many times. J is TRBJ2-3 and V is TRBV18; no clear D. The ends were cut back, 1 base at V and 4 bases at J, with 9 bases in the middle. The CDR3 runs 14 residues. Germline V gene data show CDR1 as KGHSH and CDR2 as LQKENI. The CDR3 DNA sequence: TGTGCCAGCTCACCACTGGCCCGCTCAGATACGCAGTATTTT. Translation gives CASSPLARSDTQYF.

Ten or more counts support this clonotype. This chain uses TRBV2 with TRBJ2-5, with D perhaps matching TRBD1 or TRBD2 (7 bases each). This CDR3 is built from 13 residues. The germline CDR1 and CDR2 sequences are SNHLY and FYNNEI. Trimming took 4 bases from V and 9 from J, leaving 15 bases between them. The CDR3 nucleotides are TGTGCCAGCAGTGTACGACAGGGAGGGGCCCAGTACTTC. Residues: CASSVRQGGAQYF.

There are many counts of this clonotype. The chain carries TRBV6-1 and TRBJ1-2; unclear D gene. The CDR3 runs 12 residues. Germline lookup yields CDR1 MNHNS and CDR2 SASEGT. The germline V and J ends were trimmed by 6 bases and 5 bases, with 10 bases remaining between them. CDR3 in amino acids: CASRSPGYGYTF. The CDR3 DNA follows: TGTGCCAGCAGGTCCCCGGGGTATGGCTACACCTTC.

J is TRBJ2-5 and V is TRBV9; 9 nucleotides agree with TRBD2. Germline-derived CDR1 and CDR2 are SGDLS and YYNGEE. The CDR3 has 15 amino acids. With 1 base clipped from V and 5 bases from J, the junction kept 6 bases outside the gene matches. The CDR3 here is CASSVIAGVQETQYF. In DNA form, the CDR3 reads TGTGCCAGCAGCGTAATAGCGGGAGTCCAGGAGACCCAGTACTTC. The variable domain in full, with the rest retrieved from reference TRBV9 and TRBJ2-5, is DSGVTQTPKHLITATGQRVTLRCSPRSGDLSVYWYQQSLDQGLQFLIQYYNGEERAKGNILERFSAQQFPDLHSELNLSSLELGDSALYFCASSVIAGVQETQYFGPGTRLLVL.

This clonotype was observed a handful of times. Sequence at one end of the junction differs from germline and may be a read error. The chain combines TRBV12-3 or TRBV12-4 with TRBJ2-1; 8 bases line up with TRBD2. The J call may be incorrect, as the DNA end agrees better with TRBJ2-5. The CDR3 is made up of 16 amino acids. CDR3 region: CASSLGLAEYQEAQYF. In DNA form, the CDR3 reads TGTGCCAGCAGTCTAGGACTAGCCGAGTACCAAGAGGCCCAGTACTTC.

The genes are TRBV29-1 and TRBJ2-5, with D unclear. Germline-derived CDR1 and CDR2 are SQVTM and ANQGSEA. There are 14 residues in the CDR3. V was trimmed by 2 bases and J by 0 bases, leaving 10 bases between them. Here the CDR3 reads CSVELRTYQETQYF. CDR3 nucleotides: TGCAGCGTTGAATTGAGAACGTACCAAGAGACCCAGTACTTC.

The chain combines TRBV9 with TRBJ2-5, with D perhaps matching TRBD1 (5 bases). This CDR3 is 15 amino acids long. The ends were cut back, 4 bases at V and 2 bases at J, with 15 bases in the middle. In germline, CDR1 is SGDLS, CDR2 YYNGEE. The CDR3 spells CASSMTALTQETQYF. The CDR3 nucleotides read TGTGCCAGCAGCATGACAGCGCTAACGCAAGAGACCCAGTACTTC.

This clonotype was seen ten or more times. The rearrangement joins TRBV10-3 to TRBJ1-2; 10 bases align to TRBD1. CDR3 length equals 11 residues. V gave up 11 bases and J gave up 10 bases; unmatched junction bases: 7. Germline V CDR1 and CDR2: ENHRY, SYGVKD. CDR3 amino acids: CAAGTGAVYTF. CDR3 DNA: TGTGCCGCCGGGACAGGGGCAGTCTACACCTTC.

A remark on this clonotype: A far larger clone lies a single base away; this is likely a read error. In nucleotides, the CDR3 is TGTGTCAACCGCGACCGGGGGGAACAAGAGACCCAGTACTTC. Translating it yields CVNRDRGEQETQYF. The rearrangement links TRBV2 to TRBJ2-1; 7 bases are shared with TRBD2. With the DNA end fitting TRBJ2-5 better, the J assignment may be wrong. This CDR3 spans 14 amino acids. CDR1 SNHLY and CDR2 FYNNEI come from the germline V gene.

This clonotype was counted at least ten times. The chain recombines TRBV11-2 with TRBJ2-2, with TRBD2 identical over 15 bases. This CDR3 is 18 amino acids long. After removal of 6 bases from V and 3 bases from J, the junction contained 8 bases not matched to a gene. Per the germline V gene, CDR1 is SGHAT and CDR2 is FQNNGV. The CDR3 DNA follows: TGTGCCAGCAGGCTTACGGGACTAGCGGGAGGTGACACCGGGGAGCTGTTTTTT. Encoded protein: CASRLTGLAGGDTGELFF.

The chain combines TRBV7-3 with TRBJ1-1; D is perhaps TRBD1 (5 bases). This CDR3 is 15 amino acids long. The V gene's germline CDR1 is SGHTA and CDR2 FQGTGA. V dropped 2 bases and J dropped 5 bases, with 15 bases sitting between them. CDR3 nucleotide sequence: TGTGCCAGCAGCTTACAGGGTCAGGGTTTTACTGAAGCTTTCTTT. Protein: CASSLQGQGFTEAFF. Full variable domain (rest looked up from reference TRBV7-3 and TRBJ1-1): GAGVSQTPSNKVTEKGKYVELRCDPISGHTALYWYRQSLGQGPEFLIYFQGTGAADDSGLPNDRFFAVRPEGSVSTLKIQRTERGDSAVYLCASSLQGQGFTEAFFGQGTRLTVV.

This chain joins TRBV3-1 and TRBJ2-7, with D possibly matching TRBD1 (5 bases). The CDR3 is made up of 13 amino acids. Trimming shortened V by 6 bases and J by 5 bases, and 14 bases separated the two germline ends. From germline, CDR1 is LGHDT and CDR2 YNNKEL (reference sequence). CDR3 in amino acids: CASSQRQDNEQYF. The CDR3 DNA is TGTGCCAGCAGTCAGCGTCAGGACAACGAGCAGTACTTC.

This clonotype was counted between two and nine times. The chain uses TRBV6-2 or TRBV6-3 and TRBJ2-1; TRBD2 matches at 8 bases. CDR1 and CDR2 from the germline V gene are MNHEY and SVGEGT. The V and J ends lost 0 bases and 4 bases, in that order; junction bases with no gene match: 2. The CDR3 spans 15 residues. The CDR3 DNA follows: TGTGCCAGCAGTTACTCTAGCGGGACGTACAATGAGCAGTTCTTC. It yields the protein CASSYSSGTYNEQFF.

This clonotype was found a few times. The chain has TRBV5-1 and TRBJ2-7, with a tentative D call TRBD1 (5 bases). The length of the CDR3 is 14 residues. V gave up 1 base and J gave up 3 bases, with 11 bases separating them. CDR1 is SGHRS and CDR2 is YFSETQ in the germline V gene. The CDR3 loop is CASSLPGHDYEQYF. CDR3 sequence (DNA): TGCGCCAGCAGCTTGCCAGGGCACGACTACGAGCAGTACTTC.

The chain couples TRBV7-3 to TRBJ2-5, with a possible D match to TRBD2 (7 bases). The V end was cut by 3 bases, the J end by 6 bases, with 11 bases between. Germline V lookup: CDR1 SGHTA, CDR2 FQGTGA. This CDR3 comprises 13 residues. CDR3 bases: TGTGCCAGCAGCTTTTCCGGGGGGCAGACCCAGTACTTC. Its protein product is CASSFSGGQTQYF.

The chain carries TRBV5-1 and TRBJ1-3, with D unclear. In germline, CDR1 is SGHRS, CDR2 YFSETQ. The CDR3 runs to 15 residues. The ends were cut back, 0 bases at V and 0 bases at J, with 7 bases in the middle. CDR3 sequence: CASSLDGDSGNTIYF. The CDR3 region has the DNA TGCGCCAGCAGCTTGGACGGGGACTCTGGAAACACCATATATTTT.